The 6 T cell receptor beta chains below all came from one sample that was sequenced in a study of blood T cell repertoires in COVID-19. Sequencing used immunoSEQ multiplex PCR; TCRdb keeps in-frame clones, though not all of them. The data show around 70,000 clones, with around 86% seen just once and roughly 8% held by the top ten. Source material: peripheral blood. The receptor set was obtained from a man aged 30 to 45 with acute or convalescent COVID-19.

V and J are TRBV19 and TRBJ2-7; TRBD2 matches at 9 bases. CDR1 and CDR2 from the germline V gene are LNHDA and SQIVND (reference sequence). Trimming cost V 4 bases and J 4 bases; bases outside gene matches: 5. This CDR3 spans 14 amino acids. The CDR3 nucleotides read TGTGCCAGTAGTAAGGCGGGAGGGCCTTACGAGCAGTACTTC. Translation gives CASSKAGGPYEQYF.

This chain joins TRBV28 and TRBJ2-1; possible D gene TRBD2, 7 bases. The CDR3 extends over 13 amino acids. V lost 1 base and J 8 bases, leaving 9 bases between the germline ends. Looked up from germline, CDR1 is MDHEN and CDR2 is SYDVKM. DNA for the CDR3: TGTGCCAGCAGTTTATCGGGGGGCCATGAGCAGTTCTTC. This codes for CASSLSGGHEQFF.

The rearrangement links TRBV5-1 to TRBJ2-1, with TRBD2 matching over 7 bases. The germline CDR1 and CDR2 sequences are SGHRS and YFSETQ. V lost 5 bases to trimming and J lost 7 bases; unmatched junction nucleotides: 3. This CDR3 spans 12 amino acids. CDR3 sequence: CASRGGSNEQFF. For the CDR3, the DNA is TGCGCCAGCAGGGGGGGGTCAAATGAGCAGTTCTTC.

The chain has TRBV15 and TRBJ2-5; 8 bases are shared with TRBD2. Germline-derived CDR1 and CDR2 are LNHNV and YYDKDF (reference sequence). The J segment lost 5 bases and the V segment lost 1 base, leaving 12 bases of the junction unmatched. The CDR3 sequence is 17 residues long. The CDR3: CATSRGPLGGRMETQYF. The CDR3 region has the DNA TGTGCCACCAGCAGAGGCCCTCTTGGCGGGAGGATGGAGACCCAGTACTTC. Complete variable domain (other parts from reference TRBV15 and TRBJ2-5): DAMVIQNPRYQVTQFGKPVTLSCSQTLNHNVMYWYQQKSSQAPKLLFHYYDKDFNNEADTPDNFQSRRPNTSFCFLDIRSPGLGDTAMYLCATSRGPLGGRMETQYFGPGTRLLVL.

This sequence joins TRBV9 and TRBJ2-3, with a weak D call TRBD2 (5 bases). The V end was cut by 0 bases, the J end by 2 bases, with 13 bases between. Germline V gives CDR1 SGDLS, CDR2 YYNGEE. This CDR3 spans 16 amino acids. Here the CDR3 DNA reads TGTGCCAGCAGCGTAGACGGCGGCGGGCCCACAGATACGCAGTATTTT. Its protein is CASSVDGGGPTDTQYF.

This chain connects TRBV7-2 to TRBJ2-1; 7 positions match TRBD2. The CDR3 length is 12 residues. V gave up 5 bases and J gave up 7 bases; unmatched junction bases: 2. CDR1 is SGHTA and CDR2 is FQGNSA in the germline V gene. The CDR3 reads CASSGLGNEQFF. The CDR3 bases are TGTGCCAGCAGCGGACTAGGAAATGAGCAGTTCTTC.